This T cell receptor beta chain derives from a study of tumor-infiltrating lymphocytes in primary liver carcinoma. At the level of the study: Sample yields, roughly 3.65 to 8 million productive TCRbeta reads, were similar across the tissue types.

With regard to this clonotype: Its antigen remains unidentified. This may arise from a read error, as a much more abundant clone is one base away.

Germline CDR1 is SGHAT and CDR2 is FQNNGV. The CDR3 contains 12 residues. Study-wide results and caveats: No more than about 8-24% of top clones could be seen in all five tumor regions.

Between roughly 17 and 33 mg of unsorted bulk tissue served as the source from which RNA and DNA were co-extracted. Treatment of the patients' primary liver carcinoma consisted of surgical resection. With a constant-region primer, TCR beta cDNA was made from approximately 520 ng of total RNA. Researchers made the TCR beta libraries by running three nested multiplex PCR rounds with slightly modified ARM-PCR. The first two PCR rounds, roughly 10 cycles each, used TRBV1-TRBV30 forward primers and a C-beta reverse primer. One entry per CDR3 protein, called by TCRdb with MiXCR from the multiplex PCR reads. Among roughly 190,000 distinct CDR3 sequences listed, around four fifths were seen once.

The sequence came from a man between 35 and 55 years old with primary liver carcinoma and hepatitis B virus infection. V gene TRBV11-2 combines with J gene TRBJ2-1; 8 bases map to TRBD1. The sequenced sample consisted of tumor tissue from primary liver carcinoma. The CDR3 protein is CVSSNATGEKFF. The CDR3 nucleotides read TGTGTCAGCAGCAACGCGACAGGGGAGAAATTCTTC.